This T cell receptor (beta chain) was observed in a study of blood T cell repertoires in COVID-19. Study-level background: Acute and convalescent COVID-19 samples came from the United States, Italy and Spain. Sources were T cells, B-cell-depleted T cells, or PBMCs; the material itself was cDNA or gDNA.

The CDR3 loop spans 15 amino acids. From germline, CDR1 is LNHDA and CDR2 SQIVND (reference sequence). The ends were cut back, 4 bases at V and 5 bases at J, with 18 bases in the middle. Authors' analysis steps: Cell counts per sample came from amplifying reference gene primers. The method was immunoSEQ multiplex PCR; TCRdb's version includes in-frame clones alone and lacks a portion of them. That table gives V, J and clone size, and the DNA gave D and trimming. The data hold roughly 190,000 clones, with approximately 81% observed a single time. There are a few counts of this clone. This chain connects TRBV19 to TRBJ2-7, with a tentative D call TRBD2 (6 bases). Sequencing was carried out using peripheral blood. The sequence derives from a human donor in a cohort sampled during active COVID-19. CDR3 region: CASSTTRGPGNEQYF. Written as DNA, the CDR3 is TGTGCCAGTAGTACAACGCGGGGACCTGGAAACGAGCAGTACTTC.